This T cell receptor (beta chain) was observed in a study of regulatory T cells in long-lasting Graves disease. The authors built TCR beta libraries using iRepertoire HTBI primers and Arm-PCR of CDR3 regions. Under the authors' procedure: Overall, samples carried 62 TRBV and 14 TRBJ segments. A single record per CDR3 protein comes from TCRdb applying MiXCR to the multiplex PCR reads. These V and J calls rely on TCRdb rather than the paper's analysis. Of approximately 230,000 distinct CDR3 sequences in the sample, 15% to 20% were seen once. Time point indicated: newly diagnosed GD, antithyroid drugs for less than 3 months. Generation of the TCR library employed RNA extracted from PBMCs. Those enrolled as patients came out of an endocrinology department in Xi'an, China. In its sample, this clonotype was seen many times. Between the trimmed V and J ends, which lost 9 bases and 6 bases, there was a span of 10 bases. This CDR3 is built from 11 residues.

The sequence was collected from a female donor with Graves disease. J is TRBJ2-3 and V is TRBV12-3 or TRBV12-4, with no clear D. Source: peripheral blood mononuclear cells (PBMCs), taken at new diagnosis, from a patient treated with antithyroid drugs. DNA for the CDR3: TGTGCCAGTATCGCGGAGGATACGCAGTATTTT. This sequence encodes CASIAEDTQYF.